This TCR beta chain was obtained from a study of T cell repertoires in cytomegalovirus infection. Overall study: A matching HLA type, together with CMV infection, was signaled by public TCR beta signatures.

TCRdb recomputed calls from the reads with MiXCR, one row per CDR3 protein. The data show about 320,000 distinct CDR3 sequences, more than 9% seen once. This clonotype was picked up many times. Trimming cost V 8 bases and J 5 bases; bases outside gene matches: 9. The CDR3 is 14 amino acids. The chain carries TRBV12-3 or TRBV12-4 and TRBJ2-7; TRBD1 matches at 10 bases. Specimen: PBMCs. The source is a human donor in good health (CMV status not recorded). Some clones in this sample may be carry-over from other donors' samples. The CDR3 sequence: CASGRQGAMDEQYF. The DNA of the CDR3 is TGTGCCAGCGGAAGACAGGGGGCCATGGACGAGCAGTACTTC.